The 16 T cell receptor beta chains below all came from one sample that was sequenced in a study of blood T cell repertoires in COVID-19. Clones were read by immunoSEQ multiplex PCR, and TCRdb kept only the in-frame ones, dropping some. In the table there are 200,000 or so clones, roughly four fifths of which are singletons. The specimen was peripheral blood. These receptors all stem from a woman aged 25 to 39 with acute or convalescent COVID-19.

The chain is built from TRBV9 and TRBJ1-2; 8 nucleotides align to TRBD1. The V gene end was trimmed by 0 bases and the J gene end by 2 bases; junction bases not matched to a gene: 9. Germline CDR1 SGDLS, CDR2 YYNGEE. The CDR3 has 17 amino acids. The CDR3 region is CASSVAGQGGSNYGYTF. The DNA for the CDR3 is TGTGCCAGCAGCGTAGCAGGACAGGGAGGGAGCAACTATGGCTACACCTTC.

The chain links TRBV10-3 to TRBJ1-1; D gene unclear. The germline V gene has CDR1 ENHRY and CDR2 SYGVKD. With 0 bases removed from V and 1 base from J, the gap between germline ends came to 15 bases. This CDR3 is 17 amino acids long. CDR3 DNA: TGTGCCATCAGTGAGTCGAAAGGAGGGTTATCGAACACTGAAGCTTTCTTT. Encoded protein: CAISESKGGLSNTEAFF.

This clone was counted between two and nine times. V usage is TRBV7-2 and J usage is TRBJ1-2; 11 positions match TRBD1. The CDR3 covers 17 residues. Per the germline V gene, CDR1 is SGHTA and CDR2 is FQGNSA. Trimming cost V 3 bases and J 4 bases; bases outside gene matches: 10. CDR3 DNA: TGTGCCAGCAGCTTTGTTGGGTATGGACAGGGGGCCTATGGCTACACCTTC. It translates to CASSFVGYGQGAYGYTF.

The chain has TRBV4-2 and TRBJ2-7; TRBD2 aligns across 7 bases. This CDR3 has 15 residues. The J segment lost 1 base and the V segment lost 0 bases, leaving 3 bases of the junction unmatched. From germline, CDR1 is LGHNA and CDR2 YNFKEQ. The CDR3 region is CASSQEREGSYEQYF. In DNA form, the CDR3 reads TGTGCCAGCAGCCAAGAGAGGGAGGGGTCCTACGAGCAGTACTTC.

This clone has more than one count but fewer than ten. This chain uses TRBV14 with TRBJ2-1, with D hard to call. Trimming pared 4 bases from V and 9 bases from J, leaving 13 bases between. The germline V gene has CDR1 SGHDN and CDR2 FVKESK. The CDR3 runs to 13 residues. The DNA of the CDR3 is TGTGCCAGCAGCCTCGGCTTGCCAGGTGAGCAGTTCTTC. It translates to CASSLGLPGEQFF.

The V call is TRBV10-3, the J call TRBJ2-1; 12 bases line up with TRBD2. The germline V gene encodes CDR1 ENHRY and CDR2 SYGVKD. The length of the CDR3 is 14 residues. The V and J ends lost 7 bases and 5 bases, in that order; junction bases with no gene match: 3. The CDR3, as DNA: TGTGCCATCAAGCTAGCGGGAGGGGACAATGAGCAGTTCTTC. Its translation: CAIKLAGGDNEQFF.

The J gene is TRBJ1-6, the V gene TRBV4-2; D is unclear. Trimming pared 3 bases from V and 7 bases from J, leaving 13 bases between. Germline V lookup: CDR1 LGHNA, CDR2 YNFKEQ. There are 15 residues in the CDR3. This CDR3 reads CASSQGSLVNSPLHF. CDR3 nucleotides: TGTGCCAGCAGCCAGGGCAGCTTAGTGAATTCACCCCTCCACTTT.

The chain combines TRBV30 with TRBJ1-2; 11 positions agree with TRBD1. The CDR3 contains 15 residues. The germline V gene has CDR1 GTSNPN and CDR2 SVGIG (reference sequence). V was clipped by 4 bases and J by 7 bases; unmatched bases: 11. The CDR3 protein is CAWTRTGGGFGGYTF. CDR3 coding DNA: TGTGCCTGGACCAGGACAGGGGGCGGTTTCGGTGGCTACACCTTC.

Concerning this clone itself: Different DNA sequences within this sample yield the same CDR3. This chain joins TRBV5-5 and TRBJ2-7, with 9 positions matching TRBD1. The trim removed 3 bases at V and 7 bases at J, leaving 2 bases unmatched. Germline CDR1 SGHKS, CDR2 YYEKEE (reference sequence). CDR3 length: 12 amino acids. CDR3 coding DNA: TGTGCCAGCAGCTGGACAGGGGAGGAGCAGTACTTC. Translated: CASSWTGEEQYF.

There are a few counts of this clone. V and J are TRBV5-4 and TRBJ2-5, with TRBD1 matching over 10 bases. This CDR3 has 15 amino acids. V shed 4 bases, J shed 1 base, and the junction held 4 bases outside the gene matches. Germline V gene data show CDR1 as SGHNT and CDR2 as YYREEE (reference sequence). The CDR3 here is CASSPGDRGQETQYF. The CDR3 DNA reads TGTGCCAGCAGCCCGGGGGACAGGGGCCAAGAGACCCAGTACTTC.

The CDR3 loop is CATREGDQDTEAFF. The CDR3 region has the DNA TGTGCCACCCGAGAGGGGGATCAGGACACTGAAGCTTTCTTT. The chain joins TRBV28 to TRBJ1-1; D is perhaps TRBD1 (6 bases). Trimming stripped 10 bases from V and 3 bases from J, with 18 bases between. Germline-derived CDR1 and CDR2 are MDHEN and SYDVKM. The CDR3 consists of 14 residues. The full variable domain, completed using reference TRBV28 and TRBJ1-1, is DVKVTQSSRYLVKRTGEKVFLECVQDMDHENMFWYRQDPGLGLRLIYFSYDVKMKEKGDIPEGYSVSREKKERFSLILESASTNQTSMYLCATREGDQDTEAFFGQGTRLTVV.

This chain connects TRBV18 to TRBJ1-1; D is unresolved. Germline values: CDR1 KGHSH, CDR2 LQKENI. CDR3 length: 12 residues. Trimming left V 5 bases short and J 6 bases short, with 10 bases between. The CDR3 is CASSSANPEAFF. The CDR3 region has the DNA TGTGCCAGCTCATCCGCGAATCCTGAAGCTTTCTTT.

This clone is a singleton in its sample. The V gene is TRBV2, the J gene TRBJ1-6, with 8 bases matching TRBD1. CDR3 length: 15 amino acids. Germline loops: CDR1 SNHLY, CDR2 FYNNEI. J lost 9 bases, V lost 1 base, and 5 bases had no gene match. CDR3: CASSEGRGRTSPLHF. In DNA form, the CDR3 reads TGTGCCAGCAGTGAAGGCAGGGGGCGAACTTCACCCCTCCACTTT. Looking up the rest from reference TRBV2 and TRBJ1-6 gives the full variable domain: EPEVTQTPSHQVTQMGQEVILRCVPISNHLYFYWYRQILGQKVEFLVSFYNNEISEKSEIFDDQFSVERPDGSNFTLKIRSTKLEDSAMYFCASSEGRGRTSPLHFGNGTRLTVT.

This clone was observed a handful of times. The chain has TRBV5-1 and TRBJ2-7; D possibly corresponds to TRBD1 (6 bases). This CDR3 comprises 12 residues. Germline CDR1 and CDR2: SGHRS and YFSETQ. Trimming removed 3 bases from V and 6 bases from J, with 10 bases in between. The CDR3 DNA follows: TGCGCCAGCAGCTCGACAGGTGGCGAGCAGTACTTC. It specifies CASSSTGGEQYF.

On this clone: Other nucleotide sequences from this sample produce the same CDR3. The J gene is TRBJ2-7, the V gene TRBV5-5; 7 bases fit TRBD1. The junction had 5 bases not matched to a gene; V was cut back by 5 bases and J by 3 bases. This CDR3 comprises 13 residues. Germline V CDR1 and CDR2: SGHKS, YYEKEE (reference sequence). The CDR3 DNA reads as TGTGCCAGCAGTTCCCACAGGGGCTACGAGCAGTACTTC. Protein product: CASSSHRGYEQYF.

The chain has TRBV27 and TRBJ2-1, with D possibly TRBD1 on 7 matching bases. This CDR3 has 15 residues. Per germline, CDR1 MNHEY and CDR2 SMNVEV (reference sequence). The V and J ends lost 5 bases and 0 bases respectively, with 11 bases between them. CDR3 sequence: CASSAGQSSYNEQFF. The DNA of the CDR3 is TGTGCCAGCAGTGCGGGACAGAGCTCCTACAATGAGCAGTTCTTC.